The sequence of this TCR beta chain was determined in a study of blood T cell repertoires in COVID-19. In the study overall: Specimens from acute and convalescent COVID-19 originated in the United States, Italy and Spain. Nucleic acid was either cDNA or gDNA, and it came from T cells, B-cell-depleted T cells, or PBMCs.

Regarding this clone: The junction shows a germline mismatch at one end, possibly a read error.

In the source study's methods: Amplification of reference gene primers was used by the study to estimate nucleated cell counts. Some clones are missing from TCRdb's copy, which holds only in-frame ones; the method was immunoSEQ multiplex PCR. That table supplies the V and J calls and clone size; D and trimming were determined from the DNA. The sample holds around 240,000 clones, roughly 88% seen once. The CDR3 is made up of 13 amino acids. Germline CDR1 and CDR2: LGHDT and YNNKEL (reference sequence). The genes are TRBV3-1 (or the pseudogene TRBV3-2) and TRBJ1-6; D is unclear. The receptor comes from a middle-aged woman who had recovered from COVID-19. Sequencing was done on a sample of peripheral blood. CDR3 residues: CASRQVQDSPLHF. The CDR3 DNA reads TGTGCCAGCAGACAAGTCCAGGATTCACCCCTCCACTTT.